Below, one T cell receptor (beta chain) is given with its context. Its antigen is unknown. The sample is drawn from a study of T cell repertoires in cytomegalovirus infection. The V end was cut by 2 bases, the J end by 4 bases, with 26 bases between. The CDR3 spans 19 residues. Germline V gives CDR1 MNHEY, CDR2 SVGAGI. TCRdb independently ran MiXCR on the reads; one entry per CDR3 protein. The repertoire holds about 110,000 distinct CDR3 sequences, roughly 30% seen once, with around two fifths in the top ten. Specimen: CD8+ T cells from cultured PBMCs, collected from culture after CMV antigen stimulation. This TCR derives from a human donor in good health (CMV status not recorded). Some clones in this sample may be carry-over from other donors' samples. V and J are TRBV6-5 and TRBJ1-2, with no clear D. The CDR3 loop reads CASSYHGDGPRSKIYGYTF. CDR3 DNA: TGTGCCAGCAGTTACCATGGTGACGGGCCGAGGTCTAAGATCTATGGCTACACCTTC.